This T cell receptor beta chain emerged from a study of blood T cell repertoires in COVID-19. With 0 bases clipped from V and 3 bases from J, the junction kept 10 bases outside the gene matches. The CDR3 extends over 18 amino acids. Germline V gives CDR1 MGHRA, CDR2 YSYEKL. Profiling relied on immunoSEQ multiplex PCR, and the TCRdb table lists in-frame clones only, not all of them. This sample has hundreds of thousands of clones, with around 90% found just once. Sequencing input: PBMCs or T cells enriched from blood (not recorded which). The sequence derives from a woman between 18 and 29 years old with acute COVID-19. V is TRBV4-1 and J is TRBJ2-2, with TRBD1 matching over 7 bases. CDR3 region: CASSQDPGTDFYTGELFF. Written as DNA, the CDR3 is TGCGCCAGCAGCCAAGATCCCGGGACAGACTTTTACACCGGGGAGCTGTTTTTT.